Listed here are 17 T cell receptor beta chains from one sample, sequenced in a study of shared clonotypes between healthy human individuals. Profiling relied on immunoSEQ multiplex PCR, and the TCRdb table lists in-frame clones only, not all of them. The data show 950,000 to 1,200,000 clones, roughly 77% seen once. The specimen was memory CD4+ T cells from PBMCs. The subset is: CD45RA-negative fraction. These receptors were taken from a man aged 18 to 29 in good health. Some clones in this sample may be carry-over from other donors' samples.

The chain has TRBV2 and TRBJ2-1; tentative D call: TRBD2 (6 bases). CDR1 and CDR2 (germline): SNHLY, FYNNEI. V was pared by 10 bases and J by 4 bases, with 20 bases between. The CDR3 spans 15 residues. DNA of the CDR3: TGTGCCACCCGGCTGCCGGGAGAATCGTACAATGAGCAGTTCTTC. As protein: CATRLPGESYNEQFF.

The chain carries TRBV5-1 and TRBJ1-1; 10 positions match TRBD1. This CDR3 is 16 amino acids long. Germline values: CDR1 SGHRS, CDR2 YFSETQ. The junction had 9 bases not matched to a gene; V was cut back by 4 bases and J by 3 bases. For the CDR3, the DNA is TGCGCCAGCAGCCTCATTGGACAGGGGGGTGACACTGAAGCTTTCTTT. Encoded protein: CASSLIGQGGDTEAFF.

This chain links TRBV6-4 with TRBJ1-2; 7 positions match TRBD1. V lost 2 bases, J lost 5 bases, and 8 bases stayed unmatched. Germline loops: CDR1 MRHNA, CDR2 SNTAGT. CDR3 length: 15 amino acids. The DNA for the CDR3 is TGTGCCAGCAGTGACACCCAGACAGGGCGGTATGGCTACACCTTC. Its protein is CASSDTQTGRYGYTF.

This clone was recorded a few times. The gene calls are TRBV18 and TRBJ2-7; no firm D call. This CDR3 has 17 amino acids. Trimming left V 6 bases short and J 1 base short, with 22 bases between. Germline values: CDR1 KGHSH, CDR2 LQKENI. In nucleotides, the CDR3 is TGTGCCAGCTCCCTGACGGCCGCGGTCCCCAAATCCTACGAGCAGTACTTC. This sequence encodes CASSLTAAVPKSYEQYF.

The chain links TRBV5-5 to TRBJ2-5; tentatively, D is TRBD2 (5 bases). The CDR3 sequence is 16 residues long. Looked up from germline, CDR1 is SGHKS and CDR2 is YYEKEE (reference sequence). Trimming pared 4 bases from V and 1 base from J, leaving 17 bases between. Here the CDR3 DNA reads TGTGCCAGCAGCGCCGTTATAGCGCCCCGCCAAGAGACCCAGTACTTC. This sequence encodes CASSAVIAPRQETQYF.

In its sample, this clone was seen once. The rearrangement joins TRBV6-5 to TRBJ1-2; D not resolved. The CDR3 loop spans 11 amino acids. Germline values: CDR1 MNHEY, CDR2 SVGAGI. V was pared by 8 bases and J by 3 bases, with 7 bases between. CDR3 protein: CASGDDYGYTF. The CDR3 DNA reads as TGTGCCAGCGGTGACGACTATGGCTACACCTTC.

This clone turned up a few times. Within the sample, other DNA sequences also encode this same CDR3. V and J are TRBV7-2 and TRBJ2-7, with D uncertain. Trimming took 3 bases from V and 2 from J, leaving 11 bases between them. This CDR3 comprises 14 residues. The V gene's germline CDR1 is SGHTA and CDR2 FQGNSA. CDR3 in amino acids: CASSFSRLAYEQYF. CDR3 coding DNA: TGTGCCAGCAGCTTTTCCAGGTTGGCCTACGAGCAGTACTTC. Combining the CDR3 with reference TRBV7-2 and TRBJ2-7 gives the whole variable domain GAGVSQSPSNKVTEKGKDVELRCDPISGHTALYWYRQSLGQGLEFLIYFQGNSAPDKSGLPSDRFSAERTGGSVSTLTIQRTQQEDSAVYLCASSFSRLAYEQYFGPGTRLTVT.

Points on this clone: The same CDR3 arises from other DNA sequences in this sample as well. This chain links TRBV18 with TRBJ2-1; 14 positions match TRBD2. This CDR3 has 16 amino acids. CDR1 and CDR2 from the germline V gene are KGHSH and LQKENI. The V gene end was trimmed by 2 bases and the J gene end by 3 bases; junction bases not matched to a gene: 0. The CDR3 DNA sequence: TGTGCCAGCTCACCAGGGACTAGCGGGAGCTACAATGAGCAGTTCTTC. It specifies CASSPGTSGSYNEQFF. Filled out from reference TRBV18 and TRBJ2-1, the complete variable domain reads NAGVMQNPRHLVRRRGQEARLRCSPMKGHSHVYWYRQLPEEGLKFMVYLQKENIIDESGMPKERFSAEFPKEGPSILRIQQVVRGDSAAYFCASSPGTSGSYNEQFFGPGTRLTVL.

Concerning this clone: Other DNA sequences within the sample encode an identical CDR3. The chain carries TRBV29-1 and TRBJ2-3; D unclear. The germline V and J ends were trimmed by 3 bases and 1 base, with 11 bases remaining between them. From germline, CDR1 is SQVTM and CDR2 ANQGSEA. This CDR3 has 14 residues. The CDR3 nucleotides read TGCAGCGTTGAGCGCGGCCGAGGCACAGATACGCAGTATTTT. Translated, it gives CSVERGRGTDTQYF.

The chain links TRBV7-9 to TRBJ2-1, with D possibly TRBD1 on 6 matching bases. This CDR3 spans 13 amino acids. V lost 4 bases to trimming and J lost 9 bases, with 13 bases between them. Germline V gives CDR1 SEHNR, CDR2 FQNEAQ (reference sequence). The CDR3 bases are TGTGCCAGCAGCTCGGGACACGCGGGTGAGCAGTTCTTC. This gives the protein CASSSGHAGEQFF. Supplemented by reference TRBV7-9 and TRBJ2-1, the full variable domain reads DTGVSQNPRHKITKRGQNVTFRCDPISEHNRLYWYRQTLGQGPEFLTYFQNEAQLEKSRLLSDRFSAERPKGSFSTLEIQRTEQGDSAMYLCASSSGHAGEQFFGPGTRLTVL.

In DNA form, the CDR3 reads TGTGCCAGCAGCTTAGTCGCAGGGAAAAGTGGAAACACCATATATTTT. Amino acids: CASSLVAGKSGNTIYF. The chain has TRBV11-2 and TRBJ1-3, with a tentative D call TRBD1 (5 bases). CDR3 length: 16 residues. V lost 1 base, J lost 3 bases, and 13 bases lay in between. Germline loops: CDR1 SGHAT, CDR2 FQNNGV.

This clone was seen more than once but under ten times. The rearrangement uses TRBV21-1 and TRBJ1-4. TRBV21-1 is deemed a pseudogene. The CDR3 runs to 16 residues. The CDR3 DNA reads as TGTGCCAGCAGCAAAGATCTTGGGTCATGCGGTGAAAAACTGTTTTTT. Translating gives CASSKDLGSCGEKLFF.

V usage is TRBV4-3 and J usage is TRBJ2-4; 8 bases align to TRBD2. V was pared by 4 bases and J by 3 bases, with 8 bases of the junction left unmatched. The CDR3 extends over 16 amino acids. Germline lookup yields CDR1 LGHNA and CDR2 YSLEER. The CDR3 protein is CASSPRGGHVKNIQYF. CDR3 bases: TGCGCCAGCAGCCCTCGGGGGGGGCACGTCAAAAACATTCAGTACTTC.

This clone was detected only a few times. DNA of the CDR3: TGTGCCAGCGGCCGGAACTATGGCTACACCTTC. Amino acids: CASGRNYGYTF. The rearrangement links TRBV28 to TRBJ1-2; D call uncertain. Per the germline V gene, CDR1 is MDHEN and CDR2 is SYDVKM. Trimming shortened V by 8 bases and J by 2 bases, and 6 bases separated the two germline ends. The CDR3 covers 11 residues.

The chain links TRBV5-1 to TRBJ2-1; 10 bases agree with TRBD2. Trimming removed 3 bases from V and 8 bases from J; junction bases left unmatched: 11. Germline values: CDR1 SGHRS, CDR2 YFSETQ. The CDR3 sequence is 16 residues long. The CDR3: CASSSTGTSVGDEQFF. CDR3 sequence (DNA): TGCGCCAGCAGCTCGACCGGGACTAGCGTTGGGGATGAGCAGTTCTTC.

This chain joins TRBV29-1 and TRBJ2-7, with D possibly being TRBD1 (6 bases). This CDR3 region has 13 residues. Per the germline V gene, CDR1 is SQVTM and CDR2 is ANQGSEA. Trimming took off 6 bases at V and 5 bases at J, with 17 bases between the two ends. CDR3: CSVVGRGYDEQYF. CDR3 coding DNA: TGCAGCGTGGTTGGCAGGGGCTACGACGAGCAGTACTTC.

The CDR3 DNA is TGCGCCAGCAGCTGGGGACTAGCGGGAGACACAGATACGCAGTATTTT. As protein: CASSWGLAGDTDTQYF. The chain joins TRBV5-1 to TRBJ2-3; TRBD2 matches 14 bases. The CDR3 totals 16 residues. The ends lost 3 bases at V and 2 bases at J; junction bases unmatched: 2. The germline V gene has CDR1 SGHRS and CDR2 YFSETQ.